These 20 T cell receptor beta chains were all obtained from the same sample, sequenced in a study of regulatory T cells in long-lasting Graves disease. Library construction for TCR beta used iRepertoire HTBI primers and Arm-PCR of CDR3 regions. MiXCR was run by TCRdb on the multiplex PCR reads, yielding one entry per CDR3 protein. The profile shows 250,000 to 300,000 distinct CDR3 sequences, about 18% of them singletons. Time point noted: newly diagnosed GD, antithyroid drugs for less than 3 months. PBMC-extracted RNA yielded the TCR library. This same sample was also taken into another study, of T cells in Graves' hyperthyroidism and ophthalmopathy.

Sequenced here: peripheral blood mononuclear cells (PBMCs), sampled at new diagnosis, from a patient treated with antithyroid drugs. The receptors originated from a woman in her 30s with Graves disease.

This clonotype appeared many times. The chain links TRBV2 to TRBJ1-5; D gene unclear. With 9 bases removed from V and 4 bases from J, the gap between germline ends came to 10 bases. Germline CDR1 and CDR2: SNHLY and FYNNEI. The CDR3 length is 12 residues. The CDR3 is CASRIWNQPQHF. CDR3 DNA sequence: TGTGCCAGTCGGATTTGGAATCAGCCCCAGCATTTT.

The CDR3 coding sequence is TGTGCCAGCAGCCCTAGACTAGCGGGCGTCTACGAGCAGTACTTC. Translated, it gives CASSPRLAGVYEQYF. The gene calls are TRBV7-3 and TRBJ2-7, with 10 bases that match TRBD2. The CDR3 spans 15 residues. V dropped 5 bases and J dropped 3; count of bases not matched to a gene: 7. The germline V gene encodes CDR1 SGHTA and CDR2 FQGTGA.

This clonotype was seen a few times. This sequence joins TRBV7-9 and TRBJ2-7, with TRBD2 matching 8 bases. The CDR3 loop spans 17 amino acids. Germline CDR1 and CDR2: SEHNR and FQNEAQ (reference sequence). After removal of 5 bases from V and 3 bases from J, the junction contained 15 bases not matched to a gene. CDR3 DNA sequence: TGTGCCAGCAGCCACCTGACGGGCGGGGGGTCCCTCTACGAGCAGTACTTC. It encodes CASSHLTGGGSLYEQYF.

This clonotype was found many times. The genes are TRBV12-3 or TRBV12-4 and TRBJ2-3, with D uncertain. The length of the CDR3 is 16 residues. The germline V and J ends were trimmed by 8 bases and 2 bases, with 20 bases remaining between them. The CDR3 reads CASSSPPPAVTDTQYF. CDR3 DNA sequence: TGTGCCAGCTCCTCTCCCCCCCCGGCAGTCACAGATACGCAGTATTTT.

This clonotype occurred many times. This rearrangement joins TRBV5-1 to TRBJ2-4; no firm D call. In germline, CDR1 is SGHRS, CDR2 YFSETQ. The CDR3 totals 13 residues. V gave up 0 bases and J gave up 7 bases, with 8 bases separating them. CDR3 residues: CASSLDSRNIQYF. CDR3 sequence (DNA): TGCGCCAGCAGCTTGGATTCCCGGAACATTCAGTACTTC.

The V gene is TRBV7-9, the J gene TRBJ1-1; 11 bases agree with TRBD1. J lost 4 bases, V lost 5 bases, and 6 bases had no gene match. CDR3 length equals 15 residues. Per the germline V gene, CDR1 is SEHNR and CDR2 is FQNEAQ (reference sequence). In DNA, the CDR3 is TGTGCCAGCAGCCCACGGACAGGGGGCGTCACTGAAGCTTTCTTT. It specifies CASSPRTGGVTEAFF.

This clonotype was seen ten or more times. The chain carries TRBV5-1 and TRBJ2-7, with 8 bases aligning to TRBD1. CDR3 length equals 14 residues. In germline, CDR1 is SGHRS, CDR2 YFSETQ. V gave up 1 base and J gave up 3 bases; unmatched junction bases: 3. The chain's CDR3 is CASSLRQGSYEQYF. CDR3 sequence (DNA): TGCGCCAGCAGCTTGCGACAGGGGAGCTACGAGCAGTACTTC.

This clonotype occurred many times. The CDR3, as DNA: TGCAGTGCCACCTTGGTTAACACTGAAGCTTTCTTT. Translating gives CSATLVNTEAFF. The chain has TRBV20-1 and TRBJ1-1; D not resolved. The CDR3 sequence is 12 residues long. Germline values: CDR1 DFQATT, CDR2 SNEGSKA (reference sequence). V dropped 6 bases and J dropped 2 bases, with 10 bases sitting between them.

This clonotype was counted between two and nine times. This chain connects TRBV19 to TRBJ2-2; D uncertain. The CDR3 totals 15 residues. The ends were cut back, 3 bases at V and 1 base at J, with 9 bases in the middle. From germline, CDR1 is LNHDA and CDR2 SQIVND (reference sequence). In DNA form, the CDR3 reads TGTGCCAGTAGTATTTCTTCAGGGAACACCGGGGAGCTGTTTTTT. Amino acids: CASSISSGNTGELFF.

This clonotype was seen many times. The rearrangement joins TRBV7-9 to TRBJ1-1; D is possibly TRBD1 (5 bases). Germline V CDR1 and CDR2: SEHNR, FQNEAQ (reference sequence). This CDR3 region has 13 residues. Trimming stripped 7 bases from V and 9 bases from J, with 18 bases between. Here the CDR3 reads CASNLGGEAKAFF. Written as DNA, the CDR3 is TGTGCCAGCAACCTGGGAGGGGAAGCGAAAGCTTTCTTT.

The chain employs TRBV20-1 and TRBJ1-2; 7 positions agree with TRBD1. J gave up 4 bases and V 6 bases, and 8 bases lay outside the gene matches. This CDR3 is 13 amino acids long. CDR1 and CDR2 from the germline V gene are DFQATT and SNEGSKA (reference sequence). The CDR3 spells CSATTRDSYGYTF. The CDR3 DNA follows: TGCAGTGCCACTACCCGGGACAGCTATGGCTACACCTTC.

Details on this clonotype: At one of its ends the junction is not consistent with the germline gene, which may arise from a read error. The chain combines TRBV19 with TRBJ2-1; D gene uncertain. The CDR3 has 11 amino acids. Germline values: CDR1 LNHDA, CDR2 SQIVND (reference sequence). Written as DNA, the CDR3 is TGTGCCAGTAGTATCTACAATGGGCAGTTCTTC. Translated: CASSIYNGQFF.

The sample holds many counts of this clonotype. J is TRBJ1-2 and V is TRBV5-1, with 7 bases fitting TRBD1. V lost 3 bases, J lost 14 bases, and 13 bases stayed unmatched. The CDR3 has 13 amino acids. From germline, CDR1 is SGHRS and CDR2 YFSETQ. CDR3 in amino acids: CASSSGTANLVTF. For the CDR3, the DNA is TGCGCCAGCAGCTCCGGGACAGCTAACTTGGTGACCTTC.

This clonotype was seen more than once but under ten times. The chain has TRBV5-6 and TRBJ1-3; perhaps TRBD1 as D (6 bases). Germline V gene sequence: CDR1 SGHDT, CDR2 YYEEEE. Trimming left V 3 bases short and J 0 bases short, with 13 bases between. CDR3 length: 16 residues. For the CDR3, the DNA is TGTGCCAGCAGCTGGTGGACAGTGCTCTCTGGAAACACCATATATTTT. It codes for CASSWWTVLSGNTIYF.

This clonotype occurred many times. This chain uses TRBV7-2 with TRBJ2-3; TRBD2 agrees at 9 bases. Germline assignment: CDR1 SGHTA and CDR2 FQGNSA. CDR3 length equals 16 residues. V shed 5 bases, J shed 0 bases, and the junction held 6 bases outside the gene matches. The CDR3 region is CASSHQGLASTDTQYF. CDR3 nucleotides: TGTGCCAGCAGCCATCAAGGACTAGCGAGCACAGATACGCAGTATTTT.

This clonotype appeared many times. The chain employs TRBV12-3 or TRBV12-4 and TRBJ2-5, with 10 bases aligning to TRBD1. This CDR3 is built from 14 residues. After removal of 6 bases from V and 4 bases from J, the junction contained 5 bases not matched to a gene. CDR3 DNA sequence: TGTGCCAGCAGATCCCGGACAGGGGGAGAGACCCAGTACTTC. Protein: CASRSRTGGETQYF.

The sample holds many counts of this clonotype. CDR3 region: CATRAPQGAGYGYTF. CDR3 nucleotide sequence: TGTGCCACCAGGGCCCCACAGGGGGCAGGCTATGGCTACACCTTC. J is TRBJ1-2 and V is TRBV24-1, with 9 bases matching TRBD1. Looked up from germline, CDR1 is KGHDR and CDR2 is SFDVKD. The CDR3 loop spans 15 amino acids. The J segment lost 4 bases and the V segment lost 7 bases, leaving 9 bases of the junction unmatched.

This clonotype was counted at least ten times. The chain recombines TRBV29-1 with TRBJ2-1; the match to TRBD2 covers 11 bases. CDR3 size: 15 residues. Germline assignment: CDR1 SQVTM and CDR2 ANQGSEA. V shed 6 bases and J 5 bases; nucleotides not matched to a gene: 9. As DNA, the CDR3 is TGCAGCGTAGCGACTAGCGGGGTCTCTCACAATGAGCAGTTCTTC. As protein: CSVATSGVSHNEQFF.

This clonotype has ten or more counts. This sequence joins TRBV11-2 and TRBJ1-1, with TRBD1 as a possible D gene (6 bases). Germline lookup yields CDR1 SGHAT and CDR2 FQNNGV. Trimming left V 5 bases short and J 7 bases short, with 11 bases between. The CDR3 spans 12 residues. Here the CDR3 reads CASSHGQIEAFF. CDR3 in DNA: TGTGCCAGCAGCCACGGACAGATTGAAGCTTTCTTT.

This clonotype was picked up many times. The genes are TRBV6-1 and TRBJ2-7; the match to TRBD2 covers 7 bases. The CDR3 runs 15 residues. Germline CDR1 reads MNHNS; CDR2 reads SASEGT. The J segment lost 1 base and the V segment lost 7 bases, leaving 10 bases of the junction unmatched. CDR3 region: CASKWGGTQSYEQYF. In nucleotides, the CDR3 is TGTGCCAGCAAATGGGGAGGGACGCAGTCCTACGAGCAGTACTTC.